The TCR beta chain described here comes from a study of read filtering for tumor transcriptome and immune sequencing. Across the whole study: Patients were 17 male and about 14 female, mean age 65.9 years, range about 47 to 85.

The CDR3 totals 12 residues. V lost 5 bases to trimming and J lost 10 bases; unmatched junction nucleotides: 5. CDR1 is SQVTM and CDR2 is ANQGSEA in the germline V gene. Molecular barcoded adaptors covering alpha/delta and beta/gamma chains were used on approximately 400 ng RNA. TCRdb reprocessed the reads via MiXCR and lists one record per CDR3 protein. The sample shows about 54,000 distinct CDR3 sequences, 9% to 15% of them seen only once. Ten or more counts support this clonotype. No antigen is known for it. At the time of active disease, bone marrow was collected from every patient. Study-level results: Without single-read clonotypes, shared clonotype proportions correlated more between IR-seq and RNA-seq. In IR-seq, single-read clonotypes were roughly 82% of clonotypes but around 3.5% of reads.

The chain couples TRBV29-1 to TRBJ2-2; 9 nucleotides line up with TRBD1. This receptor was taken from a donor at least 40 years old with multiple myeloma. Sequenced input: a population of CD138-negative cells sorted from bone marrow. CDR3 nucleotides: TGCAGCGTTTCCGGACAGGGGAAGGAGCTGTTTTTT. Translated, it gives CSVSGQGKELFF.